Each of the 2 T cell receptor beta chains below was sequenced from the same sample in a study of T-cell reconstitution after alpha-beta-depleted transplantation in children. For TCRbeta, the library was prepared with unique molecular identifiers. TCRdb itself ran the PCR reads through MiXCR, one entry per CDR3 protein. The sample carries approximately 500,000 distinct CDR3 sequences, around 27% recorded once. This specimen was PBMCs, taken before TCRalphabeta/CD19-depleted stem cell transplant. These receptors were taken from a boy younger than two with Wiskott-Aldrich syndrome, due to receive a stem cell transplant.

This rearrangement joins TRBV28 to TRBJ2-7; 9 bases line up with TRBD1. The CDR3 consists of 15 residues. The germline CDR1 and CDR2 sequences are MDHEN and SYDVKM. Trimming removed 7 bases from V and 0 bases from J; junction bases left unmatched: 7. The CDR3 loop is CASKDGTGFSYEQYF. Written as DNA, the CDR3 is TGTGCCAGCAAAGATGGGACAGGGTTCTCCTACGAGCAGTACTTC.

This clonotype was found a few times. J is TRBJ2-1 and V is TRBV5-1, with 13 bases fitting TRBD2. CDR1 is SGHRS and CDR2 is YFSETQ in the germline V gene. The V segment lost 2 bases and the J segment 0 bases; nucleotides outside the gene matches: 5. The length of the CDR3 is 18 residues. The CDR3 sequence: CASSFLLAGGSSYNEQFF. CDR3 sequence (DNA): TGCGCCAGCAGCTTTTTACTAGCGGGAGGGAGCTCCTACAATGAGCAGTTCTTC.